The sequence of this T cell receptor beta chain was determined in a study of read filtering for tumor transcriptome and immune sequencing. Study at large: RNA-seq yielded only about 75 to 1,400 TCR reads, IR-seq about 4 to 10.27 million. Study observations and caveats: This fraction held mixed bone marrow immune cells after CD138-negative sorting.

There are many counts of this clonotype. Its target is unknown. From about 400 ng of RNA, a library with molecular barcoded alpha/delta and beta/gamma adaptors was made. TCRdb itself ran the reads through MiXCR, one entry per CDR3 protein. The sample lists around 30,000 distinct CDR3 sequences, about a fifth occurring once. The CDR3 contains 16 residues. The V gene's germline CDR1 is SGHTA and CDR2 FQGTGA. The V end was cut by 1 base, the J end by 9 bases, with 19 bases between. Material: a population of CD138-negative cells sorted from bone marrow. The chain couples TRBV7-3 to TRBJ2-1; the D gene is possibly TRBD2 (7 bases). The source of this sequence is a donor aged 40 or older with multiple myeloma. DNA of the CDR3: TGTGCCAGCAGCTTAAGTTTGGGGGGGCCAGGATTTGAGCAGTTCTTC. Amino acids: CASSLSLGGPGFEQFF.